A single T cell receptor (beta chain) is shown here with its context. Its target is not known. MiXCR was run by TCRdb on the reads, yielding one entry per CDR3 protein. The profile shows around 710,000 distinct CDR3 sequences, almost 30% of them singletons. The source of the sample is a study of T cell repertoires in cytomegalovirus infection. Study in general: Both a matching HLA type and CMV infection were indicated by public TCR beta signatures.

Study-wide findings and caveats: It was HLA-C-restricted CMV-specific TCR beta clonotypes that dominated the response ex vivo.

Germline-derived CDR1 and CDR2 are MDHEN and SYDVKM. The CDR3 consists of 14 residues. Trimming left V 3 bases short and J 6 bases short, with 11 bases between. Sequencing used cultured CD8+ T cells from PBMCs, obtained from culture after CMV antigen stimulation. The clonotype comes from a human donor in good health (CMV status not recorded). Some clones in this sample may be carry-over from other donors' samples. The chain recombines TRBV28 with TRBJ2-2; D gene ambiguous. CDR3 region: CASSLSWSSGELFF. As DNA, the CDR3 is TGTGCCAGCAGTTTGAGCTGGAGTTCCGGGGAGCTGTTTTTT.